This TCR beta chain was identified in a study of blood T cells in healthy people across ages. General study points: Because donor CMV status was unknown, expanded clonotype changes were possibly confounded. Underestimates were what the diversity estimates from one million T cells were considered to be.

This clonotype occurred many times. No antigen is known for it. The study isolated at least 6.5 million PBMCs from each sample. Next came a second PCR, run for about 7 to 12 cycles, which used a sample-barcoded 5' primer along with a J-beta primer mix. TCRdb re-derived calls from the 5' RACE reads in MiXCR, one entry per CDR3 protein. Of about 1 million distinct CDR3 sequences in the sample, more than 35% were seen once. Germline V gene sequence: CDR1 KGHSH, CDR2 LQKENI. The CDR3 loop spans 11 amino acids. The V end lost 5 bases, the J end lost 3 bases, and 4 bases lay between the germline ends. The chain joins TRBV18 to TRBJ2-5; D not resolved. What was sequenced was blood. The origin of this receptor is a woman in her sixties or seventies in good health. For the CDR3, the DNA is TGTGCCAGCTCAGCGGAAGAGACCCAGTACTTC. Its translation is CASSAEETQYF.